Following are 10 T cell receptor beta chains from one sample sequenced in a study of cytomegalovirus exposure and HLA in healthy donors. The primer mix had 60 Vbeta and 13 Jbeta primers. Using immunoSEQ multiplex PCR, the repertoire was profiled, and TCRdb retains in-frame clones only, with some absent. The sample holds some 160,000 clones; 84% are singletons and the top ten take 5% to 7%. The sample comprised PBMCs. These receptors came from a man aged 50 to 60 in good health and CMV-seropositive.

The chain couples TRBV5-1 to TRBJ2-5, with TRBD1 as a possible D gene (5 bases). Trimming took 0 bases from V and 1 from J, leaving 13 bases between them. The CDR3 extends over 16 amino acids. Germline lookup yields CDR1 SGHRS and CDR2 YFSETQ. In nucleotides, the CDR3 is TGCGCCAGCAGCTTGGCTTCCGGACATATCCAAGAGACCCAGTACTTC. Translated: CASSLASGHIQETQYF.

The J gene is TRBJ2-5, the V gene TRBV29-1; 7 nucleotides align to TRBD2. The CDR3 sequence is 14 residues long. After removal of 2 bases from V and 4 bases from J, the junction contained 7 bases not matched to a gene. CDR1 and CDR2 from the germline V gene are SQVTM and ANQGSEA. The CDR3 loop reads CSVEPGPGGETQYF. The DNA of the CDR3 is TGCAGCGTTGAACCGGGACCGGGGGGAGAGACCCAGTACTTC.

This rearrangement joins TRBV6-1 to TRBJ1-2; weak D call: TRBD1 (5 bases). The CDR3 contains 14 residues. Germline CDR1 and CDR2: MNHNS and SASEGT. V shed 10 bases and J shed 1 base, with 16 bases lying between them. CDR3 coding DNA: TGTGCCACCCTGGAGGGGTTCTTTAACTATGGCTACACCTTC. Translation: CATLEGFFNYGYTF.

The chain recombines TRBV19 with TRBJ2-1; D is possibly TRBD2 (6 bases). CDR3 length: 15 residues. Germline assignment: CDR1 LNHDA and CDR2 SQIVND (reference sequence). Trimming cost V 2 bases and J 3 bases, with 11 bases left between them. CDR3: CASSISGSGYNEQFF. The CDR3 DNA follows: TGTGCCAGTAGTATATCCGGGAGCGGCTACAATGAGCAGTTCTTC.

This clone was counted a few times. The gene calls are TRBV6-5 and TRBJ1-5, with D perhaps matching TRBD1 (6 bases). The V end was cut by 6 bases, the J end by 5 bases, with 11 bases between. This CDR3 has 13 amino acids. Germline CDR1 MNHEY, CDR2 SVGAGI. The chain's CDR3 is CASRRDTYQPQHF. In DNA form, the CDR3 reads TGTGCCAGCAGGAGGGACACCTATCAGCCCCAGCATTTT.

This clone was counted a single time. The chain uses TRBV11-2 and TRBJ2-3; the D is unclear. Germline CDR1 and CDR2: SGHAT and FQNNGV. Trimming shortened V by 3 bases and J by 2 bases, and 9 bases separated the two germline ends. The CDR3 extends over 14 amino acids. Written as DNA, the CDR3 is TGTGCCAGCAGCTTCCGAGGTTTCACAGATACGCAGTATTTT. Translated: CASSFRGFTDTQYF.

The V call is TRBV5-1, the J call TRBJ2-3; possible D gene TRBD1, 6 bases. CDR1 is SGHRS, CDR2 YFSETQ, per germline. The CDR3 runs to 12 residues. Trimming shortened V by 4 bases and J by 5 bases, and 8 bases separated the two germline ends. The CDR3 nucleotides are TGCGCCAGCAGCGAACAGGGAGATACGCAGTATTTT. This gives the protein CASSEQGDTQYF.

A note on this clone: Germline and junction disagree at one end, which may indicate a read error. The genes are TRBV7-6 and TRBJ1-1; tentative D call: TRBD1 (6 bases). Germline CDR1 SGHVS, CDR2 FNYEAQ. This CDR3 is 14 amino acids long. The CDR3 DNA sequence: TGTGCCAGCAGCCCCCTCCTCGGGACAATAGCCTCGATCTTT. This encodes CASSPLLGTIASIF. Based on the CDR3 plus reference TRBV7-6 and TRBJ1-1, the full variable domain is GAGVSQSPRYKVTKRGQDVALRCDPISGHVSLYWYRQALGQGPEFLTYFNYEAQQDKSGLPNDRFSAERPEGSISTLTIQRTEQRDSAMYRCASSPLLGTIASIFGQGTRLTVV.

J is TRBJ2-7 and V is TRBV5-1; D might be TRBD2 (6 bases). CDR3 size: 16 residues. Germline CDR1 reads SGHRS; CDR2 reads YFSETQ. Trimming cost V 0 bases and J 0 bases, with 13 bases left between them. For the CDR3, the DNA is TGCGCCAGCAGCTTGGCCAAGGACTACAGCTCCTACGAGCAGTACGTC. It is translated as CASSLAKDYSSYEQYV.

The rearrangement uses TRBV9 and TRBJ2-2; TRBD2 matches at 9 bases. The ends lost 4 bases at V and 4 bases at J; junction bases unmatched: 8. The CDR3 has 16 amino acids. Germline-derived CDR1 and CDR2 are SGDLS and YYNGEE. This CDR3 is CASSQGAGGGTGELFF. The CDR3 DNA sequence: TGTGCCAGCAGCCAGGGAGCGGGAGGTGGCACCGGGGAGCTGTTTTTT.